What follows are 25 T cell receptor beta chains derived from one specimen sequenced in a study of shared clonotypes between healthy human individuals. Only CD45RO-negative cells positively selected for CCR7 counted as naive CD8 cells, so terminally differentiated effector memory CD45RA+ cells were excluded. The table came from immunoSEQ multiplex PCR; TCRdb's copy has only in-frame clones and leaves some out. The sample has approximately 720,000 clones, about 91% seen once. Sequenced material: naive CD8+ T cells sorted from blood. These receptors originate from a man younger than 45 in good health.

In DNA, the CDR3 is TGTGCCAGCAGTTGGGGACATTCGGTCGAGCAGTACTTC. This gives the protein CASSWGHSVEQYF. The chain carries TRBV27 and TRBJ2-7; D is perhaps TRBD1 (6 bases). This CDR3 region has 13 residues. Germline V gene data show CDR1 as MNHEY and CDR2 as SMNVEV (reference sequence). Trimming removed 4 bases at V and 6 bases at J, with 13 bases between.

The chain recombines TRBV9 with TRBJ2-4, with TRBD1 matching over 12 bases. This CDR3 has 14 residues. Trimming took 3 bases from V and 8 from J; bases not matched to a gene: 3. From germline, CDR1 is SGDLS and CDR2 YYNGEE. CDR3 nucleotide sequence: TGTGCCAGCAGCGCGGGACAGGGGGCCCACATTCAGTACTTC. Protein product: CASSAGQGAHIQYF.

The chain uses TRBV28 and TRBJ1-1; weak D call: TRBD1 (5 bases). This CDR3 is built from 15 residues. The V and J ends lost 2 bases and 11 bases respectively, with 21 bases between them. Germline lookup yields CDR1 MDHEN and CDR2 SYDVKM. In nucleotides, the CDR3 is TGTGCCAGCAGTTTAAAGTCTCTGGGGACGACCGGGGCTTTCTTT. It codes for CASSLKSLGTTGAFF.

This clone was seen a single time. V gene TRBV2 combines with J gene TRBJ2-7; 8 bases align to TRBD1. The CDR3 covers 15 residues. Trimming took 4 bases from V and 3 from J; bases not matched to a gene: 8. The V gene's germline CDR1 is SNHLY and CDR2 FYNNEI. The CDR3: CASSGQGPYDYEQYF. CDR3 sequence (DNA): TGTGCCAGCAGTGGACAGGGGCCCTATGACTACGAGCAGTACTTC.

The chain employs TRBV28 and TRBJ2-1; 8 bases are a match to TRBD1. Trimming at V came to 4 bases and at J to 5 bases, leaving 10 bases not matched to a gene. CDR1 is MDHEN, CDR2 SYDVKM, per germline. This CDR3 spans 16 amino acids. CDR3 bases: TGTGCCAGCAGTTACTCTCCGGGACAGGTCGACAATGAGCAGTTCTTC. Encoded protein: CASSYSPGQVDNEQFF.

This clone was detected once. The V call is TRBV4-2, the J call TRBJ1-2, with D unclear. The V gene lost 0 bases and the J gene lost 4 bases, with 9 bases spanning the gap. Looked up from germline, CDR1 is LGHNA and CDR2 is YNFKEQ. This CDR3 has 14 amino acids. The CDR3 DNA reads as TGTGCCAGCAGCCAAGATGCTTCAGGCTATGGCTACACCTTC. Amino acids: CASSQDASGYGYTF.

The rearrangement uses TRBV27 and TRBJ1-1, with D uncertain. V dropped 8 bases and J dropped 5 bases, with 9 bases sitting between them. CDR1 is MNHEY and CDR2 is SMNVEV in the germline V gene (reference sequence). The CDR3 covers 11 residues. The CDR3 coding sequence is TGTGCCAGCTTTGGGTGGACTGAAGCTTTCTTT. It is translated as CASFGWTEAFF.

This rearrangement joins TRBV6-1 to TRBJ2-3, with D maybe TRBD2 (5 bases). Germline assignment: CDR1 MNHNS and CDR2 SASEGT. Trimming cost V 6 bases and J 3 bases, with 13 bases left between them. This CDR3 has 14 residues. CDR3 in amino acids: CASSSEGKTDTQYF. CDR3 sequence (DNA): TGTGCCAGCAGCTCAGAGGGAAAGACAGATACGCAGTATTTT.

The chain carries TRBV28 and TRBJ2-7, with a possible D match to TRBD1 (6 bases). The length of the CDR3 is 13 residues. V lost 5 bases to trimming and J lost 6 bases, with 14 bases between them. Germline CDR1 and CDR2: MDHEN and SYDVKM. The CDR3 reads CASSGEQGSEQYF. Here the CDR3 DNA reads TGTGCCAGCAGTGGAGAACAGGGTTCCGAGCAGTACTTC.

This clone was seen only a few times. The rearrangement uses TRBV4-1 and TRBJ2-7; no clear D gene. CDR1 is MGHRA and CDR2 is YSYEKL in the germline V gene. Between the trimmed V and J ends, which lost 0 bases and 3 bases, there was a span of 12 bases. The CDR3 has 15 residues. The DNA for the CDR3 is TGCGCCAGCAGCCAAGATCCAGCAGCCTACTACGAGCAGTACTTC. Translated: CASSQDPAAYYEQYF.

This clone was recorded once. V usage is TRBV5-6 and J usage is TRBJ2-3, with D maybe TRBD2 (5 bases). The V gene's germline CDR1 is SGHDT and CDR2 YYEEEE. The V gene lost 1 base and the J gene lost 4 bases, with 7 bases spanning the gap. CDR3 length: 13 amino acids. CDR3 region: CASSLMGADTQYF. CDR3 nucleotides: TGTGCCAGCAGCTTGATGGGAGCAGATACGCAGTATTTT.

This clone was found once. The chain has TRBV13 and TRBJ2-7; 15 nucleotides agree with TRBD2. The V segment lost 3 bases and the J segment 6 bases; nucleotides outside the gene matches: 0. This CDR3 contains 14 residues. The germline gives CDR1 PRHDT, CDR2 FYEKMQ (reference sequence). The CDR3 sequence is CASSLGLAGGEQYF. CDR3 sequence (DNA): TGTGCCAGCAGCTTGGGACTAGCGGGAGGCGAGCAGTACTTC.

The genes are TRBV28 and TRBJ2-2; the D is unclear. Germline V lookup: CDR1 MDHEN, CDR2 SYDVKM. CDR3 size: 15 residues. The V gene lost 5 bases and the J gene lost 1 base, with 11 bases spanning the gap. The CDR3 loop reads CASSQTAMNTGELFF. In DNA, the CDR3 is TGTGCCAGCAGTCAGACGGCCATGAACACCGGGGAGCTGTTTTTT.

V gene TRBV27 combines with J gene TRBJ2-3; D remains ambiguous. From germline, CDR1 is MNHEY and CDR2 SMNVEV (reference sequence). V gave up 9 bases and J gave up 0 bases, with 16 bases separating them. The CDR3 is 15 residues long. CDR3 nucleotides: TGTGCCAGTGGGCTAGGCTCCACGAGCACAGATACGCAGTATTTT. It yields the protein CASGLGSTSTDTQYF.

The chain carries TRBV5-1 and TRBJ2-3, with D perhaps being TRBD1 or TRBD2 (6 bases each). Germline loops: CDR1 SGHRS, CDR2 YFSETQ. This CDR3 has 15 amino acids. The germline V and J ends were trimmed by 4 bases and 4 bases, with 16 bases remaining between them. This chain's CDR3 is CASSPGAAGADTQYF. In DNA form, the CDR3 reads TGCGCCAGCAGCCCGGGGGCGGCGGGCGCAGATACGCAGTATTTT.

The rearrangement uses TRBV28 and TRBJ1-3; 9 nucleotides line up with TRBD1. This CDR3 contains 20 residues. Germline CDR1 is MDHEN and CDR2 is SYDVKM. V was clipped by 3 bases and J by 0 bases; unmatched bases: 15. DNA of the CDR3: TGTGCCAGCAGTTTTGCGCCGGAAAGACAGGGGGAATACTCTGGAAACACCATATATTTT. It specifies CASSFAPERQGEYSGNTIYF.

V usage is TRBV2 and J usage is TRBJ2-7; 7 bases map to TRBD2. J was trimmed by 1 base and V by 7 bases; bases with no gene match: 4. The CDR3 is 13 residues long. Germline CDR1 is SNHLY and CDR2 is FYNNEI. The CDR3 spells CASNAGESYEQYF. The CDR3 DNA sequence: TGTGCCAGCAATGCGGGGGAGTCCTACGAGCAGTACTTC.

The chain has TRBV4-1 and TRBJ2-7; 8 bases align to TRBD1. Germline assignment: CDR1 MGHRA and CDR2 YSYEKL. V lost 0 bases to trimming and J lost 0 bases; unmatched junction nucleotides: 7. The CDR3 spans 17 residues. The CDR3 sequence: CASSQDRTGPSSYEQYF. The CDR3 DNA is TGCGCCAGCAGCCAAGACAGGACAGGGCCCAGCTCCTACGAGCAGTACTTC.

The rearrangement joins TRBV7-2 to TRBJ2-1; the match to TRBD2 covers 11 bases. Germline V gives CDR1 SGHTA, CDR2 FQGNSA. With V trimmed by 3 bases and J by 5 bases, 12 bases remained unmatched. The CDR3 is made up of 18 amino acids. The CDR3 sequence: CASSLKVLAGDGDNEQFF. The CDR3 bases are TGTGCCAGCAGCTTGAAAGTACTAGCGGGAGATGGGGACAATGAGCAGTTCTTC.

The chain has TRBV5-6 and TRBJ2-7; a weak D match, TRBD2 (5 bases). The CDR3 is made up of 14 amino acids. Germline V gene sequence: CDR1 SGHDT, CDR2 YYEEEE. The V end was cut by 2 bases, the J end by 6 bases, with 15 bases between. CDR3 DNA: TGTGCCAGCAGCTTTCCCGGGGTTGGGTCCGAGCAGTACTTC. This encodes CASSFPGVGSEQYF.

Concerning this clone itself: At the DNA level, this CDR3 is encoded by other sequences in the same sample as well. The CDR3 nucleotides read TGTGCCAGCAGTTTATCGGGCACAGATACGCAGTATTTT. Translation: CASSLSGTDTQYF. The chain combines TRBV28 with TRBJ2-3; D ambiguous. V lost 1 base and J 1 base, leaving 3 bases between the germline ends. The CDR3 extends over 13 amino acids. CDR1 MDHEN and CDR2 SYDVKM come from the germline V gene. Full variable domain (missing parts from reference TRBV28 and TRBJ2-3): DVKVTQSSRYLVKRTGEKVFLECVQDMDHENMFWYRQDPGLGLRLIYFSYDVKMKEKGDIPEGYSVSREKKERFSLILESASTNQTSMYLCASSLSGTDTQYFGPGTRLTVL.

V gene TRBV14 combines with J gene TRBJ2-5, with 10 nucleotides matching TRBD2. The junction had 10 bases not matched to a gene; V was cut back by 0 bases and J by 6 bases. Per germline, CDR1 SGHDN and CDR2 FVKESK. The CDR3 is 17 amino acids. The CDR3 nucleotides are TGTGCCAGCAGCCAAGATCTGAGCGGGAGGGACTGGCAGACCCAGTACTTC. Protein: CASSQDLSGRDWQTQYF.

The chain uses TRBV7-8 and TRBJ1-1; TRBD1 matches at 8 bases. CDR3 length equals 15 residues. The junction had 6 bases not matched to a gene; V was cut back by 0 bases and J by 6 bases. Germline V gene lookup returns CDR1 SGHVS and CDR2 FQNEAQ. The CDR3 coding sequence is TGTGCCAGCAGCTTAGCTCCAGGGGGCTTACCTGAAGCTTTCTTT. This translates into CASSLAPGGLPEAFF.

This chain uses TRBV5-1 with TRBJ2-6; perhaps TRBD2 as D (5 bases). Germline CDR1 is SGHRS and CDR2 is YFSETQ. V was trimmed by 4 bases and J by 0 bases, leaving 11 bases between them. This CDR3 is 16 amino acids long. The CDR3 loop reads CASSRGFGSGANVLTF. The CDR3 DNA is TGCGCCAGCAGCCGCGGGTTTGGCTCTGGGGCCAACGTCCTGACTTTC.

This CDR3 is CASTPDSLSYEQYF. The DNA of the CDR3 is TGTGCCAGCACGCCGGACAGCCTCTCCTACGAGCAGTACTTC. V is TRBV9 and J is TRBJ2-7, with D possibly matching TRBD1 (6 bases). The CDR3 runs 14 residues. Germline V lookup: CDR1 SGDLS, CDR2 YYNGEE. With 6 bases removed from V and 0 bases from J, the gap between germline ends came to 13 bases.